Listed here are 22 T cell receptor beta chains from one sample, sequenced in a study of radiation and T cells in renal cell carcinoma. The table came from immunoSEQ multiplex PCR; TCRdb's copy has only in-frame clones and leaves some out. Of around 140,000 clones listed, less than 90% were seen once; the top ten hold about 4%. The time point is: baseline pretreatment blood. Documented treatment: 15 Gy SBRT to primary tumor, nephrectomy 4 weeks later. Material: blood, obtained from a patient whose treatment included radiotherapy and nephrectomy. The receptors were gathered from a woman aged 70 to 79 with renal cell carcinoma.

The V gene is TRBV18, the J gene TRBJ1-1; possible D gene TRBD1, 6 bases. The germline V and J ends were trimmed by 4 bases and 3 bases, with 9 bases remaining between them. CDR1 and CDR2 from the germline V gene are KGHSH and LQKENI. The CDR3 spans 13 residues. Here the CDR3 DNA reads TGTGCCAGCTCACGTGACAGGTACACTGAAGCTTTCTTT. The encoded protein is CASSRDRYTEAFF.

CDR3 sequence (DNA): TGTGCCAGCAGTTATCCCGCTAGGGGAGGTCGTGTAGGCACGCAGTATTTT. Amino acid sequence: CASSYPARGGRVGTQYF. V and J are TRBV27 and TRBJ2-3, with TRBD2 as a possible D gene (6 bases). V was trimmed by 4 bases and J by 9 bases, leaving 26 bases between them. The germline V gene has CDR1 MNHEY and CDR2 SMNVEV (reference sequence). CDR3 length: 17 amino acids.

The V call is TRBV16, the J call TRBJ2-7; D might be TRBD1 (6 bases). Germline V lookup: CDR1 KGHSY, CDR2 FQNENV. V was trimmed by 3 bases and J by 4 bases, leaving 16 bases between them. CDR3 length equals 15 residues. CDR3 loop: CASSQTGTLPYEQYF. The DNA for the CDR3 is TGTGCCAGCAGCCAGACCGGGACACTCCCTTACGAGCAGTACTTC.

V usage is TRBV4-2 and J usage is TRBJ2-7; D may match TRBD1 or TRBD2 (5 bases each). This CDR3 has 16 residues. The V gene lost 8 bases and the J gene lost 0 bases, with 20 bases spanning the gap. CDR1 LGHNA and CDR2 YNFKEQ come from the germline V gene. The CDR3 bases are TGTGCCAGCGTCCGGGACCATACCGCGAGCTCCTACGAGCAGTACTTC. Amino acid sequence: CASVRDHTASSYEQYF.

The CDR3 spells CASSLSRSTPYGYTF. The CDR3 coding sequence is TGTGCCAGCAGCTTAAGCCGGAGCACTCCTTATGGCTACACCTTC. J is TRBJ1-2 and V is TRBV7-2; D remains unclear. The ends were cut back, 2 bases at V and 5 bases at J, with 15 bases in the middle. The germline gives CDR1 SGHTA, CDR2 FQGNSA. CDR3 length: 15 residues. Full variable domain (outside the CDR3, taken from reference TRBV7-2 and TRBJ1-2): GAGVSQSPSNKVTEKGKDVELRCDPISGHTALYWYRQSLGQGLEFLIYFQGNSAPDKSGLPSDRFSAERTGGSVSTLTIQRTQQEDSAVYLCASSLSRSTPYGYTFGSGTRLTVV.

V is TRBV27 and J is TRBJ2-3; no clear D. Between the trimmed V and J ends, which lost 3 bases and 2 bases, there was a span of 6 bases. The CDR3 length is 13 residues. Per the germline V gene, CDR1 is MNHEY and CDR2 is SMNVEV (reference sequence). For the CDR3, the DNA is TGTGCCAGCAGTTTTGGCAACACAGATACGCAGTATTTT. Its protein product is CASSFGNTDTQYF.

V is TRBV4-1 and J is TRBJ2-5; a weak D match, TRBD2 (7 bases). The germline V gene has CDR1 MGHRA and CDR2 YSYEKL. Deletions cut 0 bases from V and 2 bases from J, with 16 bases between. This CDR3 is built from 17 residues. In nucleotides, the CDR3 is TGCGCCAGCAGCCAAGAAGTAAGGGGGACTACTCAAGAGACCCAGTACTTC. Translated, it gives CASSQEVRGTTQETQYF.

J is TRBJ2-1 and V is TRBV14; no firm D call. Deletions cut 5 bases from V and 4 bases from J, with 6 bases between. CDR3 length: 12 amino acids. Germline lookup yields CDR1 SGHDN and CDR2 FVKESK. The CDR3 sequence is CASSVGYNEQFF. CDR3 coding DNA: TGTGCCAGCAGCGTAGGATACAATGAGCAGTTCTTC. The whole variable domain, filled in from reference TRBV14 and TRBJ2-1, reads EAGVTQFPSHSVIEKGQTVTLRCDPISGHDNLYWYRRVMGKEIKFLLHFVKESKQDESGMPNNRFLAERTGGTYSTLKVQPAELEDSGVYFCASSVGYNEQFFGPGTRLTVL.

The chain has TRBV27 and TRBJ1-1; a weak D match, TRBD1 (6 bases). Germline CDR1 is MNHEY and CDR2 is SMNVEV (reference sequence). V shed 7 bases and J shed 5 bases, with 20 bases lying between them. The CDR3 has 15 amino acids. The DNA for the CDR3 is TGTGCCAGCACCTTGTTGGGAGGCCAGGGGACTGAAGCTTTCTTT. Its translation: CASTLLGGQGTEAFF.

The V gene is TRBV9, the J gene TRBJ1-1, with D unresolved. V lost 0 bases and J 6 bases, leaving 12 bases between the germline ends. Germline CDR1 is SGDLS and CDR2 is YYNGEE. The CDR3 is 14 residues long. Here the CDR3 reads CASSVEQGVAEAFF. The CDR3 DNA is TGTGCCAGCAGCGTAGAACAAGGCGTAGCTGAAGCTTTCTTT.

For the CDR3, the DNA is TGTGCCAGCAGTTTGATGGGGGAAAAACTGTTTTTT. This codes for CASSLMGEKLFF. The chain links TRBV28 to TRBJ1-4; D call uncertain. The germline CDR1 and CDR2 sequences are MDHEN and SYDVKM. The CDR3 extends over 12 amino acids. The V gene lost 3 bases and the J gene lost 8 bases, with 7 bases spanning the gap. Full variable domain (rest looked up from reference TRBV28 and TRBJ1-4): DVKVTQSSRYLVKRTGEKVFLECVQDMDHENMFWYRQDPGLGLRLIYFSYDVKMKEKGDIPEGYSVSREKKERFSLILESASTNQTSMYLCASSLMGEKLFFGSGTQLSVL.

The chain combines TRBV11-2 with TRBJ2-7, with D perhaps given as TRBD1 or TRBD2 (5 bases each). Trimming cost V 3 bases and J 4 bases, with 7 bases left between them. The CDR3 is 12 amino acids. Germline-derived CDR1 and CDR2 are SGHAT and FQNNGV. The CDR3 spells CASSFGAYEQYF. The CDR3 DNA reads TGTGCCAGCAGCTTCGGGGCGTACGAGCAGTACTTC. The full variable domain, with the rest looked up from reference TRBV11-2 and TRBJ2-7, is EAGVAQSPRYKIIEKRQSVAFWCNPISGHATLYWYQQILGQGPKLLIQFQNNGVVDDSQLPKDRFSAERLKGVDSTLKIQPAKLEDSAVYLCASSFGAYEQYFGPGTRLTVT.

This clone was counted a single time. J is TRBJ1-6 and V is TRBV9, with D hard to call. V lost 0 bases and J 7 bases, leaving 11 bases between the germline ends. CDR1 is SGDLS and CDR2 is YYNGEE in the germline V gene. The CDR3 is 15 amino acids. The CDR3 DNA is TGTGCCAGCAGCGTAGAGCAAAGGGTAAATTCACCCCTCCACTTT. Amino acid sequence: CASSVEQRVNSPLHF.

The chain couples TRBV9 to TRBJ2-3; 7 nucleotides match TRBD2. Germline values: CDR1 SGDLS, CDR2 YYNGEE. V shed 5 bases, J shed 4 bases, and the junction held 10 bases outside the gene matches. The CDR3 extends over 15 amino acids. CDR3 sequence reads: CASSAERGPADTQYF. The CDR3 DNA reads as TGTGCCAGCAGTGCTGAGCGGGGACCGGCAGATACGCAGTATTTT.

This chain connects TRBV2 to TRBJ1-6; no firm D call. Germline V gives CDR1 SNHLY, CDR2 FYNNEI. The germline V and J ends were trimmed by 8 bases and 6 bases, with 11 bases remaining between them. The CDR3 loop spans 13 amino acids. The CDR3 DNA sequence: TGTGCCAGCGTGTTTCAGATTAATTCACCCCTCCACTTT. Translating it yields CASVFQINSPLHF.

This sequence joins TRBV29-1 and TRBJ1-3; 7 bases match TRBD1. CDR1 is SQVTM and CDR2 is ANQGSEA in the germline V gene. There are 15 residues in the CDR3. Trimming removed 3 bases from V and 0 bases from J; junction bases left unmatched: 5. CDR3 bases: TGCAGCGTTGAGGACAGGTTCGCCTCTGGAAACACCATATATTTT. Translated: CSVEDRFASGNTIYF.

This rearrangement joins TRBV10-3 to TRBJ2-3, with D possibly TRBD2 on 6 matching bases. Trimming stripped 8 bases from V and 1 base from J, with 16 bases between. The CDR3 is made up of 15 amino acids. Germline assignment: CDR1 ENHRY and CDR2 SYGVKD. CDR3 amino acids: CAIAREERGTDTQYF. The DNA for the CDR3 is TGTGCCATCGCCCGTGAGGAGCGGGGCACAGATACGCAGTATTTT.

The chain couples TRBV10-3 to TRBJ1-6; D unclear. V was clipped by 2 bases and J by 7 bases, with 9 bases between them. The germline V gene encodes CDR1 ENHRY and CDR2 SYGVKD. This CDR3 comprises 14 residues. CDR3 amino acids: CAISEKGSNSPLHF. Here the CDR3 DNA reads TGTGCCATCAGTGAGAAGGGAAGCAATTCACCCCTCCACTTT.

The rearrangement links TRBV7-2 to TRBJ1-1; 9 bases are shared with TRBD1. The CDR3 covers 14 residues. Looked up from germline, CDR1 is SGHTA and CDR2 is FQGNSA. Unmatched junction bases numbered 7, after V lost 7 bases and J lost 4 bases. CDR3 sequence: CASTAQGASTEAFF. CDR3 in DNA: TGTGCCAGCACCGCACAGGGGGCGAGCACTGAAGCTTTCTTT.

The rearrangement links TRBV7-2 to TRBJ2-2; 10 nucleotides line up with TRBD2. V was clipped by 5 bases and J by 0 bases; unmatched bases: 3. Germline CDR1 is SGHTA and CDR2 is FQGNSA. The CDR3 runs to 16 residues. Here the CDR3 DNA reads TGTGCCAGCAGCCAGAGCGGGGGGGCGAACACCGGGGAGCTGTTTTTT. This encodes CASSQSGGANTGELFF.

The gene calls are TRBV5-1 and TRBJ2-6; D assignment may be TRBD1 or TRBD2 (6 bases each). Germline V gives CDR1 SGHRS, CDR2 YFSETQ. The CDR3 has 16 residues. Trimming pared 3 bases from V and 3 bases from J, leaving 13 bases between. CDR3 in DNA: TGCGCCAGCAGCTCCACCGGGGGCGATGGGGCCAACGTCCTGACTTTC. It yields the protein CASSSTGGDGANVLTF.

The chain carries TRBV7-9 and TRBJ1-6; D call uncertain. This CDR3 is 16 amino acids long. The V end lost 1 base, the J end lost 0 bases, and 7 bases lay between the germline ends. Germline lookup yields CDR1 SEHNR and CDR2 FQNEAQ (reference sequence). The CDR3 sequence is CASSLDGSSYNSPLHF. For the CDR3, the DNA is TGTGCCAGCAGCTTAGATGGGAGCTCCTATAATTCACCCCTCCACTTT.